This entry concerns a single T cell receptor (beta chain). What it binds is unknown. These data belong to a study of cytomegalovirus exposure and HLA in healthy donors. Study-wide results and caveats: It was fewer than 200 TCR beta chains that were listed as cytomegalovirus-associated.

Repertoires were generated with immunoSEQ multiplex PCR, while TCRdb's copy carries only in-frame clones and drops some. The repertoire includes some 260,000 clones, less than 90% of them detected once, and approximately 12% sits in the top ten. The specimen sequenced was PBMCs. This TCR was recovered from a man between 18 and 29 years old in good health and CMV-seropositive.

For the CDR3, the DNA is TGTGCCAGCAGTTACTCCCTCGGACAGAAAACCTACGAGCAGTACTTC. It specifies CASSYSLGQKTYEQYF. V and J are TRBV6-5 and TRBJ2-7; D may be TRBD1 (6 bases). V was cut by 0 bases and J by 2 bases, with 14 bases left in between. CDR1 is MNHEY and CDR2 is SVGAGI in the germline V gene. The CDR3 is 16 residues long.